The 30 T cell receptor beta chains listed next were all sequenced from one sample in a study of blood T cell repertoires in COVID-19. Only in-frame clones appear in the TCRdb table, and some are missing; sequencing was by immunoSEQ multiplex PCR. The sample contains approximately 220,000 clones, around 90% of which appear only once. The specimen was PBMCs or T cells enriched from blood (not recorded which). These receptors came from a woman aged 25 to 39 with acute COVID-19.

The V call is TRBV12-3 or TRBV12-4, the J call TRBJ2-1; maybe TRBD2 (6 bases). The V end lost 6 bases, the J end lost 6 bases, and 12 bases lay between the germline ends. CDR3 length: 13 amino acids. CDR3 sequence reads: CASRPSSVNEQFF. The CDR3 DNA sequence: TGTGCCAGCAGGCCCTCTAGCGTCAATGAGCAGTTCTTC.

The chain is built from TRBV15 and TRBJ1-1, with TRBD1 as a possible D gene (5 bases). CDR1 and CDR2 from the germline V gene are LNHNV and YYDKDF (reference sequence). With 0 bases removed from V and 10 bases from J, the gap between germline ends came to 12 bases. The CDR3 contains 13 residues. The CDR3 here is CATSRDRGQGAFF. The CDR3 DNA reads as TGTGCCACCAGCAGAGATAGGGGCCAGGGAGCTTTCTTT.

This clone showed up just a few times. The chain is built from TRBV7-8 and TRBJ2-2, with TRBD1 identical over 7 bases. The junction had 14 bases not matched to a gene; V was cut back by 6 bases and J by 7 bases. This CDR3 spans 16 amino acids. The germline V gene has CDR1 SGHVS and CDR2 FQNEAQ. For the CDR3, the DNA is TGTGCCAGCAGGGAGTGGGCCACAGGGGCTGGCGGGGAGCTGTTTTTT. Translated, it gives CASREWATGAGGELFF.

V usage is TRBV6-5 and J usage is TRBJ2-1; D may be TRBD2 (6 bases). Germline CDR1 and CDR2: MNHEY and SVGAGI. The CDR3 covers 15 residues. V was pared by 6 bases and J by 8 bases, with 20 bases between. CDR3 DNA sequence: TGTGCCAGCAGCATTAGCCCGGGAGCTGTGGATGAGCAGTTCTTC. It encodes CASSISPGAVDEQFF.

The V and J genes are TRBV4-3 and TRBJ1-2; D uncertain. Germline assignment: CDR1 LGHNA and CDR2 YSLEER. There are 15 residues in the CDR3. V lost 6 bases and J lost 6, with 20 bases in between. The chain's CDR3 is CASSPTESEGNGYTF. The CDR3 DNA reads TGCGCCAGCAGTCCAACGGAAAGCGAAGGTAATGGCTACACCTTC.

The rearrangement uses TRBV10-3 and TRBJ1-4, with TRBD1 matching 9 bases. With 8 bases clipped from V and 5 bases from J, the junction kept 3 bases outside the gene matches. The CDR3 is 13 amino acids. Germline V gene data show CDR1 as ENHRY and CDR2 as SYGVKD. The CDR3 spells CAIRDRENEKLFF. For the CDR3, the DNA is TGTGCCATCCGGGACAGGGAAAATGAAAAACTGTTTTTT.

The rearrangement uses TRBV3-1 (or the pseudogene TRBV3-2) and TRBJ2-7; no clear D gene. The CDR3 runs 13 residues. In germline, CDR1 is LGHDT, CDR2 YNNKEL (reference sequence). Trimming stripped 3 bases from V and 2 bases from J, with 8 bases between. CDR3 DNA sequence: TGTGCCAGCAGCCATAGGAGAACCTACGAGCAGTACTTC. Translated: CASSHRRTYEQYF.

This clone has just one count. The chain couples TRBV5-1 to TRBJ2-7; D is undetermined. In germline, CDR1 is SGHRS, CDR2 YFSETQ. Trimming pared 0 bases from V and 1 base from J, leaving 8 bases between. CDR3 length: 14 amino acids. The CDR3 bases are TGCGCCAGCAGCTTGGCCGCTAATTCCTACGAGCAGTACTTC. It codes for CASSLAANSYEQYF.

This clone was seen just once. The V call is TRBV5-5, the J call TRBJ1-5; TRBD1 matches 7 bases. Looked up from germline, CDR1 is SGHKS and CDR2 is YYEKEE (reference sequence). V was pared by 5 bases and J by 1 base, with 6 bases of the junction left unmatched. The length of the CDR3 is 15 residues. CDR3 sequence reads: CASRGGGGSNQPQHF. The CDR3, as DNA: TGTGCCAGCAGAGGGGGCGGTGGAAGCAATCAGCCCCAGCATTTT.

This chain uses TRBV5-1 with TRBJ1-2, with 10 positions matching TRBD1. The CDR3 loop spans 15 amino acids. V was clipped by 4 bases and J by 3 bases; unmatched bases: 6. From germline, CDR1 is SGHRS and CDR2 YFSETQ. The CDR3 region has the DNA TGCGCCAGCAGCGGGGGACAGGGGATCGACTATGGCTACACCTTC. As protein: CASSGGQGIDYGYTF. The whole variable domain, remainder taken from reference TRBV5-1 and TRBJ1-2, is KAGVTQTPRYLIKTRGQQVTLSCSPISGHRSVSWYQQTPGQGLQFLFEYFSETQRNKGNFPGRFSGRQFSNSRSEMNVSTLELGDSALYLCASSGGQGIDYGYTFGSGTRLTVV.

This rearrangement joins TRBV4-1 to TRBJ1-5, with D possibly matching TRBD1 (5 bases). In germline, CDR1 is MGHRA, CDR2 YSYEKL. The CDR3 has 15 amino acids. The V end lost 2 bases, the J end lost 7 bases, and 15 bases lay between the germline ends. This chain's CDR3 is CASSQIRGNGQPQHF. The CDR3 bases are TGCGCCAGCAGCCAAATCCGGGGGAATGGGCAGCCCCAGCATTTT.

The chain couples TRBV3-1 (or the pseudogene TRBV3-2) to TRBJ1-2, with D unresolved. V was shortened by 0 bases and J by 0 bases, with 5 bases between the two germline ends. CDR1 is LGHDT, CDR2 YNNKEL, per germline (reference sequence). The CDR3 totals 14 residues. This CDR3 is CASSQERANYGYTF. In nucleotides, the CDR3 is TGTGCCAGCAGCCAAGAAAGAGCTAACTATGGCTACACCTTC.

V is TRBV20-1 and J is TRBJ1-2; tentatively, D is TRBD1 (5 bases). Trimming shortened V by 5 bases and J by 6 bases, and 7 bases separated the two germline ends. From germline, CDR1 is DFQATT and CDR2 SNEGSKA (reference sequence). The CDR3 covers 10 residues. CDR3 DNA sequence: TGCAGTGCTGGCAGGGATGGCTACACCTTC. Protein product: CSAGRDGYTF.

DNA of the CDR3: TGTGCCAGCAGCTCCGGGATGCAAGAGACCCAGTACTTC. The encoded protein is CASSSGMQETQYF. The chain couples TRBV7-9 to TRBJ2-5, with D possibly matching TRBD2 (5 bases). Germline CDR1 SEHNR, CDR2 FQNEAQ (reference sequence). This CDR3 comprises 13 residues. The germline V and J ends were trimmed by 4 bases and 2 bases, with 8 bases remaining between them.

The rearrangement uses TRBV5-1 and TRBJ1-1, with TRBD1 identical over 9 bases. Trimming at V came to 3 bases and at J to 4 bases, leaving 10 bases not matched to a gene. This CDR3 has 16 residues. The V gene's germline CDR1 is SGHRS and CDR2 YFSETQ. In nucleotides, the CDR3 is TGCGCCAGCAGCTCGTCCATAGCGACAGGGGGCACTGAAGCTTTCTTT. Its protein product is CASSSSIATGGTEAFF.

The CDR3 nucleotides read TGTGCCTGGAGTGTACCGGGTTCCTACAATGAGCAGTTCTTC. Its protein is CAWSVPGSYNEQFF. The chain uses TRBV30 and TRBJ2-1; D not certain. CDR3 length equals 14 residues. V dropped 0 bases and J dropped 1 base, with 7 bases sitting between them. The germline CDR1 and CDR2 sequences are GTSNPN and SVGIG (reference sequence).

This clone was seen more than once but under ten times. The rearrangement joins TRBV12-5 to TRBJ1-1; 12 bases fit TRBD1. The V segment lost 5 bases and the J segment 6 bases; nucleotides outside the gene matches: 7. CDR3 size: 15 residues. Germline CDR1 LGHNT, CDR2 FRNRAP. The CDR3 bases are TGTGCTAGTGGTGCAGGGACAGGGGGCATCGCTGAAGCTTTCTTT. Its translation is CASGAGTGGIAEAFF.

This chain uses TRBV19 with TRBJ1-1; no definite D call. The CDR3 contains 13 residues. Trimming left V 3 bases short and J 1 base short, with 6 bases between. The germline CDR1 and CDR2 sequences are LNHDA and SQIVND (reference sequence). DNA for the CDR3: TGTGCCAGTAGTATTTCAGAGAACACTGAAGCTTTCTTT. Protein: CASSISENTEAFF.

This chain uses TRBV2 with TRBJ1-4; weak D call: TRBD1 (6 bases). In germline, CDR1 is SNHLY, CDR2 FYNNEI. The CDR3 is 15 amino acids. Deletions cut 5 bases from V and 4 bases from J, with 14 bases between. The CDR3 sequence is CASSPDSSVNEKLFF. The CDR3 DNA follows: TGTGCCAGCAGTCCGGACAGTTCCGTTAATGAAAAACTGTTTTTT.

CDR3 amino acids: CASSSPWTGFGYTF. CDR3 coding DNA: TGTGCCAGCAGCTCCCCCTGGACAGGGTTTGGCTACACCTTC. V is TRBV7-9 and J is TRBJ1-2; 8 nucleotides match TRBD1. Germline CDR1 SEHNR, CDR2 FQNEAQ (reference sequence). After removal of 4 bases from V and 7 bases from J, the junction contained 8 bases not matched to a gene. This CDR3 region has 14 residues.

This chain uses TRBV7-2 with TRBJ1-5; D unresolved. V lost 1 base, J lost 1 base, and 17 bases lay in between. The CDR3 contains 18 residues. Germline V gene sequence: CDR1 SGHTA, CDR2 FQGNSA. As DNA, the CDR3 is TGTGCCAGCAGCTTAGTGGTTCTGGGAGCGGGGAGCAATCAGCCCCAGCATTTT. Translated, it gives CASSLVVLGAGSNQPQHF.

The rearrangement joins TRBV20-1 to TRBJ2-5, with D possibly matching TRBD2 (6 bases). V lost 3 bases and J lost 4, with 9 bases in between. Germline values: CDR1 DFQATT, CDR2 SNEGSKA (reference sequence). The CDR3 extends over 12 amino acids. The CDR3 DNA sequence: TGCAGTGCTAGTCTCGGGAGAGAGACCCAGTACTTC. Its protein is CSASLGRETQYF.

The CDR3 nucleotides are TGTGCCAGCAGCTTTGGAGAAGGGGATCAGCCCCAGCATTTT. The encoded protein is CASSFGEGDQPQHF. This chain joins TRBV5-8 and TRBJ1-5; weak D call: TRBD1 (5 bases). With 2 bases removed from V and 5 bases from J, the gap between germline ends came to 11 bases. This CDR3 comprises 14 residues. Germline V gives CDR1 SGHTS, CDR2 YDEGEE.

The chain carries TRBV6-2 or TRBV6-3 and TRBJ1-3, with D unresolved. V was shortened by 2 bases and J by 0 bases, with 11 bases between the two germline ends. Germline lookup yields CDR1 MNHEY and CDR2 SVGEGT. The CDR3 spans 16 residues. CDR3 coding DNA: TGTGCCAGCAGTTACCCCGTGAGTCTCTCTGGAAACACCATATATTTT. Encoded protein: CASSYPVSLSGNTIYF.

The CDR3 sequence is CASRDRGSYNSPLHF. For the CDR3, the DNA is TGTGCCAGTAGGGACAGGGGCTCCTATAATTCACCCCTCCACTTT. This chain links TRBV19 with TRBJ1-6; 9 bases line up with TRBD1. V shed 6 bases, J shed 0 bases, and the junction held 0 bases outside the gene matches. The CDR3 spans 15 residues. The germline V gene has CDR1 LNHDA and CDR2 SQIVND (reference sequence).

The gene calls are TRBV4-2 and TRBJ1-1; possible D gene TRBD1, 6 bases. V shed 3 bases and J shed 0 bases, with 26 bases lying between them. The CDR3 is 20 amino acids. Per germline, CDR1 LGHNA and CDR2 YNFKEQ. CDR3: CASSQEATGTSYEVNTEAFF. In DNA, the CDR3 is TGTGCCAGCAGCCAGGAGGCTACCGGGACAAGTTACGAGGTGAACACTGAAGCTTTCTTT.

The V gene is TRBV4-1, the J gene TRBJ1-4; D possibly corresponds to TRBD1 (6 bases). CDR1 is MGHRA and CDR2 is YSYEKL in the germline V gene. Trimming left V 1 base short and J 4 bases short, with 19 bases between. This CDR3 region has 18 residues. The CDR3 nucleotides read TGCGCCAGCAGCCAAGGAATCGCCTCGGACAGTCTTAATGAAAAACTGTTTTTT. Translating gives CASSQGIASDSLNEKLFF.

This rearrangement joins TRBV5-1 to TRBJ1-2; no firm D call. The ends were cut back, 1 base at V and 6 bases at J, with 13 bases in the middle. CDR1 is SGHRS and CDR2 is YFSETQ in the germline V gene. This CDR3 region has 14 residues. The CDR3 spells CASSLRPPEDGYTF. Written as DNA, the CDR3 is TGCGCCAGCAGCTTGCGTCCGCCCGAGGATGGCTACACCTTC.

The V call is TRBV18, the J call TRBJ1-4; weak D call: TRBD1 (6 bases). CDR3 length: 15 amino acids. V dropped 6 bases and J dropped 8 bases, with 19 bases sitting between them. Looked up from germline, CDR1 is KGHSH and CDR2 is LQKENI. The DNA of the CDR3 is TGTGCCAGCTCGCCCCGACAGGCGGCACAGGAAAAACTGTTTTTT. Its translation: CASSPRQAAQEKLFF.

This chain links TRBV5-1 with TRBJ2-7; TRBD2 might be the D (7 bases). This CDR3 spans 14 amino acids. The V end lost 4 bases, the J end lost 3 bases, and 14 bases lay between the germline ends. CDR1 and CDR2 (germline): SGHRS, YFSETQ. The CDR3 coding sequence is TGCGCCAGCAGCCGGGGGGCTAATTTCTACGAGCAGTACTTC. Translation gives CASSRGANFYEQYF.